These 18 T cell receptor beta chains share one sample of origin, sequenced in a study of cytomegalovirus exposure and HLA in healthy donors. The PCR was carried out with 60 Vbeta primers and 13 Jbeta primers. Generated by immunoSEQ multiplex PCR, the TCRdb table keeps only in-frame clones and is missing some. The table has roughly 190,000 clones, 55% to 65% seen once; the top ten hold 2.5% to 3%. The sequenced sample consisted of PBMCs. These receptors all come from a man aged 35 to 55 in good health and CMV-seronegative.

This chain links TRBV4-1 with TRBJ2-3; the D gene is possibly TRBD1 (6 bases). Germline CDR1 and CDR2: MGHRA and YSYEKL. The CDR3 has 16 residues. With 4 bases removed from V and 1 base from J, the gap between germline ends came to 15 bases. The CDR3 nucleotides read TGCGCCAGCAGCCCCAGGGGCCTTTCAGGCACAGATACGCAGTATTTT. It codes for CASSPRGLSGTDTQYF.

The chain couples TRBV5-1 to TRBJ2-1, with 10 positions matching TRBD2. The V segment lost 6 bases and the J segment 6 bases; nucleotides outside the gene matches: 9. From germline, CDR1 is SGHRS and CDR2 YFSETQ. The CDR3 sequence is 15 residues long. The CDR3 coding sequence is TGCGCCAGCACGGGAGCGGGGGGGCCGGCCAATGAGCAGTTCTTC. Protein sequence: CASTGAGGPANEQFF.

This sequence joins TRBV28 and TRBJ2-7, with TRBD1 as a possible D gene (7 bases). Germline V CDR1 and CDR2: MDHEN, SYDVKM. The CDR3 is made up of 14 amino acids. V was pared by 7 bases and J by 3 bases, with 16 bases between. The CDR3 sequence: CASTGGTHGYEQYF. CDR3 DNA sequence: TGTGCCAGCACAGGGGGGACCCACGGCTACGAGCAGTACTTC.

The chain employs TRBV14 and TRBJ2-5; perhaps TRBD2 as D (6 bases). CDR1 is SGHDN and CDR2 is FVKESK in the germline V gene. The germline V and J ends were trimmed by 0 bases and 5 bases, with 19 bases remaining between them. CDR3 length: 17 amino acids. CDR3 nucleotide sequence: TGTGCCAGCAGCCAAGATTTTGGACTACGGGGGAGGGAGACCCAGTACTTC. It specifies CASSQDFGLRGRETQYF.

The genes are TRBV19 and TRBJ1-5; D not resolved. The CDR3 has 15 residues. Trimming took 5 bases from V and 0 from J, leaving 11 bases between them. CDR1 is LNHDA, CDR2 SQIVND, per germline (reference sequence). CDR3 residues: CASSPSHYSNQPQHF. CDR3 sequence (DNA): TGTGCCAGTAGTCCATCACATTATAGCAATCAGCCCCAGCATTTT.

This clone was detected a few times. V and J are TRBV10-2 and TRBJ1-4; D possibly corresponds to TRBD1 (5 bases). Between the trimmed V and J ends, which lost 3 bases and 8 bases, there was a span of 16 bases. The CDR3 loop spans 15 amino acids. CDR1 WSHSY and CDR2 SAAADI come from the germline V gene. CDR3 in DNA: TGCGCCAGCAGTGATCGGATCTCAGGGTTAGAAAAACTGTTTTTT. Protein: CASSDRISGLEKLFF.

The V call is TRBV6-6, the J call TRBJ1-5; 10 positions agree with TRBD1. The CDR3 has 14 residues. The V gene end was trimmed by 7 bases and the J gene end by 10 bases; junction bases not matched to a gene: 10. Germline CDR1 is MNHNY and CDR2 is SVGAGI (reference sequence). CDR3 region: CASTWGQGRDPQHF. The CDR3 DNA is TGTGCCAGCACCTGGGGACAGGGGAGGGACCCCCAGCATTTT.

The chain couples TRBV30 to TRBJ1-4; TRBD1 might be the D (5 bases). Germline V lookup: CDR1 GTSNPN, CDR2 SVGIG (reference sequence). V lost 2 bases, J lost 7 bases, and 17 bases lay in between. The CDR3 is made up of 15 amino acids. The CDR3 region is CAWSRVGGAGEKLFF. The DNA of the CDR3 is TGTGCCTGGAGTCGGGTGGGAGGGGCGGGTGAAAAACTGTTTTTT.

About this clone itself: One end of the junction fails to match germline, which may point to a read error. The chain carries TRBV7-9 and TRBJ2-7; a possible D gene is TRBD1 (6 bases). Germline V gene lookup returns CDR1 SEHNR and CDR2 FQNEAQ (reference sequence). The CDR3 runs to 15 residues. CDR3 loop: CSSSLEQGSSYEQYF. For the CDR3, the DNA is TGTTCCAGCAGCTTGGAACAGGGAAGCTCCTACGAGCAGTACTTC.

J is TRBJ1-2 and V is TRBV6-6, with a possible D match to TRBD1 (5 bases). V was cut by 9 bases and J by 5 bases, with 19 bases left in between. The CDR3 runs 14 residues. Germline V CDR1 and CDR2: MNHNY, SVGAGI (reference sequence). The CDR3 bases are TGTGCCAGTGGACACGGACCCGATACTTATGGCTACACCTTC. Its protein product is CASGHGPDTYGYTF.

The V call is TRBV19, the J call TRBJ1-5, with 9 bases identical to TRBD1. This CDR3 has 17 amino acids. The V and J ends lost 5 bases and 0 bases, in that order; junction bases with no gene match: 8. Per the germline V gene, CDR1 is LNHDA and CDR2 is SQIVND (reference sequence). In DNA form, the CDR3 reads TGTGCCAGTAGTGACCGGGACAGGGCCTATAGCAATCAGCCCCAGCATTTT. This sequence encodes CASSDRDRAYSNQPQHF.

Ten or more counts support this clone. The rearrangement uses TRBV4-3 and TRBJ2-3, with D perhaps matching TRBD2 (6 bases). V gave up 0 bases and J gave up 2 bases, with 18 bases separating them. Germline V gene lookup returns CDR1 LGHNA and CDR2 YSLEER. The CDR3 is 18 residues long. The CDR3 DNA sequence: TGCGCCAGCAGCCAAGACGAAGCTAGCGAGACGTTCACAGATACGCAGTATTTT. As protein: CASSQDEASETFTDTQYF.

The J gene is TRBJ2-1, the V gene TRBV7-2, with a possible D match to TRBD1 (5 bases). Trimming removed 7 bases at V and 2 bases at J, with 12 bases between. The CDR3 loop spans 14 amino acids. The germline V gene encodes CDR1 SGHTA and CDR2 FQGNSA. The CDR3 DNA reads as TGTGCCAGCAACCTAGAACAGGCCTACAATGAGCAGTTCTTC. Its translation: CASNLEQAYNEQFF.

Of note for this clone: One junction end disagrees with the germline gene, perhaps due to a read error. The chain joins TRBV11-1 to TRBJ1-1, with D tentatively TRBD1 (6 bases). Per the germline V gene, CDR1 is SGHAT and CDR2 is FQDESV (reference sequence). The length of the CDR3 is 13 residues. In DNA form, the CDR3 reads TGTGCGAGCAGCTTCGTACAGGGAGCTGAAGCTTTCTTT. It codes for CASSFVQGAEAFF. The whole variable domain, filled in from reference TRBV11-1 and TRBJ1-1, reads EAEVAQSPRYKITEKSQAVAFWCDPISGHATLYWYRQILGQGPELLVQFQDESVVDDSQLPKDRFSAERLKGVDSTLKIQPAELGDSAMYLCASSFVQGAEAFFGQGTRLTVV.

V is TRBV14 and J is TRBJ2-7; 9 bases are shared with TRBD2. Germline V gene sequence: CDR1 SGHDN, CDR2 FVKESK. With V trimmed by 4 bases and J by 0 bases, 4 bases remained unmatched. There are 15 residues in the CDR3. As DNA, the CDR3 is TGTGCCAGCAGCCTGAGGACTAGCGCCTCCTACGAGCAGTACTTC. Its translation is CASSLRTSASYEQYF.

The chain is built from TRBV5-4 and TRBJ2-7, with 10 bases fitting TRBD1. Germline CDR1 reads SGHNT; CDR2 reads YYREEE (reference sequence). The CDR3 is 17 amino acids. Trimming cost V 0 bases and J 1 base; bases outside gene matches: 7. CDR3 in amino acids: CASSLEGQGFYSYEQYF. CDR3 nucleotides: TGTGCCAGCAGCTTGGAGGGACAGGGGTTTTATTCCTACGAGCAGTACTTC.

V usage is TRBV9 and J usage is TRBJ2-2; weak D call: TRBD2 (6 bases). The length of the CDR3 is 15 residues. V lost 3 bases, J lost 3 bases, and 12 bases lay in between. Germline V gene sequence: CDR1 SGDLS, CDR2 YYNGEE. CDR3 region: CASSGGGSYTGELFF. The CDR3 DNA follows: TGTGCCAGCAGCGGTGGGGGGAGTTACACCGGGGAGCTGTTTTTT.

The J gene is TRBJ1-3, the V gene TRBV5-1; D not certain. The V and J ends lost 3 bases and 0 bases respectively, with 7 bases between them. This CDR3 comprises 14 residues. CDR1 is SGHRS and CDR2 is YFSETQ in the germline V gene. The CDR3: CASSSGSSGNTIYF. CDR3 DNA: TGCGCCAGCAGCTCCGGGTCCTCTGGAAACACCATATATTTT.